This is a list of T cell receptor beta chains from one sample in a study of cytomegalovirus exposure and HLA in healthy donors. Assay used: immunoSEQ multiplex PCR; TCRdb lists only in-frame clones, some missing. Of approximately 73,000 clones listed, 55% to 75% are singletons. The material sequenced was PBMCs. These receptor sequences come from a young man in good health and CMV-seropositive. CDR3s include the opening cysteine and the closing phenylalanine or tryptophan. D genes are given only for firm matches. A row's size may be missing; if present it is once, few, many or a size class.

clone_size d_call j_call v_call cdr3_nt cdr3_aa
NA TRBD2 TRBJ2-5 TRBV7-2 TGTGCCAGCAGCTTATATGCAGCGGGAGGTGGTGAGACCCAGTACTTC CASSLYAAGGGETQYF
once TRBD2 TRBJ2-1 TRBV5-1 TGCGCCAGCGGGCCCGATTTGGGACTAGCGGGGGGGCCCTACAATGAGCAGTTCTTC CASGPDLGLAGGPYNEQFF
few TRBD1 TRBJ2-7 TRBV5-4 TGTGTCAGCAGCATGAGGACAGGCTCCTACGAGCAGTACTTC CVSSMRTGSYEQYF
NA NA TRBJ2-7 TRBV7-3 TGTGCCAGCAGCTTATTTGACAGCCACGAGCAGTACTTC CASSLFDSHEQYF
NA TRBD1 TRBJ2-7 TRBV6-5 TGTGCCAGCAGTTACTCAGAGGGGGCCTCCTACGAGCAGTACTTC CASSYSEGASYEQYF
NA NA TRBJ2-7 TRBV14 TGTGCCAGCAGCCAAGCTACGGGAACCGAGCAGTACTTC CASSQATGTEQYF
NA TRBD1 TRBJ1-1 TRBV10-3 TGTGCCATCAGTGAGCCGAACAGGGGTATCACTGAAGCTTTCTTT CAISEPNRGITEAFF
NA TRBD2 TRBJ2-3 TRBV5-6 TGTGCCAGCAGCTTTGTCGGGCGGGAGTTAGATACGCAGTATTTT CASSFVGRELDTQYF
NA TRBD1 TRBJ2-5 TRBV6-6 TGTGCCAGCAGCCGGGACAGGTGGGCAGAGACCCAGTACTTC CASSRDRWAETQYF
few NA TRBJ2-7 TRBV4-3 TGCGCCAGCAGCCAAGACAGGGCCTACGAGCAGTACTTC CASSQDRAYEQYF
NA NA TRBJ1-2 TRBV7-2 TGTGCCAGCAGCACCTCAGGTGCAAACTATGGCTACACCTTC CASSTSGANYGYTF
once TRBD2 TRBJ2-7 TRBV7-8 TGTGCCAGCAGCACTGTAGCGGGATTCGGCGAGCAGTACTTC CASSTVAGFGEQYF
few TRBD2 TRBJ2-1 TRBV7-6 TGTGCCAGCAGCTTAAAGCGACCGGGAGGTTCCTACAATGAGCAGTTCTTC CASSLKRPGGSYNEQFF
NA NA TRBJ2-7 TRBV23-1 TGCGCCAGCAGTCAATTAGGACAACTCTACGAGCAGTACTTC CASSQLGQLYEQYF
NA TRBD2 TRBJ2-3 TRBV7-3 TGTGCCAGCAGCTTTGGCGGGAGTATGACAGATACGCAGTATTTT CASSFGGSMTDTQYF
few TRBD1 TRBJ2-6 TRBV7-2 TGTGCCAGCAGCTTAGTTAGGACAGGGTCTTCCGGGGCCAACGTCCTGACTTTC CASSLVRTGSSGANVLTF
few TRBD2 TRBJ2-7 TRBV5-4 TGTGCCAGCAGCCTAGAACTAGCGGGAGGTACCTACGAGCAGTACTTC CASSLELAGGTYEQYF
few NA TRBJ2-1 TRBV29-1 TGCAGCGTTCAGGGAGGATCACTTTACAATGAGCAGTTCTTC CSVQGGSLYNEQFF
few TRBD2 TRBJ2-7 TRBV7-3 TGTGCCAGCAGCTTTCAGGCTAGCGGAACCTACGAGCAGTACTTC CASSFQASGTYEQYF
NA TRBD1 TRBJ2-7 TRBV5-1 TGCGCCAGCAGCTCACTGACAGGGGGATTGAACGAGCAGTGCTTC CASSSLTGGLNEQCF
NA TRBD2 TRBJ2-7 TRBV7-9 TGTGCCAGCAGCCTACGACTAGCGGGGGGGCTAAGCTCCTACGAGCAGTACTTC CASSLRLAGGLSSYEQYF
NA TRBD2 TRBJ2-7 TRBV23-1 TGCGCCAGCAGTCATCCTATTAAGACTAGCGGGAATTCCGGATACGAGCAGTACTTC CASSHPIKTSGNSGYEQYF
NA NA TRBJ2-7 TRBV6-5 TGTGCCAGCAGTTACCTAGGCGAGCAGTACTTC CASSYLGEQYF
few NA TRBJ2-1 TRBV5-1 TGCGCCAGCAGCCAAGACTCAACCACCTTCAATGAGCAGTTCTTC CASSQDSTTFNEQFF
NA NA TRBJ2-7 TRBV7-2 TGTGCCAGCAGCACGGACAACTACGAGCAGTACTTC CASSTDNYEQYF
NA NA TRBJ2-1 TRBV2 TGTGCCAGCAGCCCTCGGGATATTGAGCAGTTCTTC CASSPRDIEQFF
few NA TRBJ1-1 TRBV7-2 TGTGCCAGCAGCTTAGCGAGGAGTTGGGGCAGGAGGGCTGAAGCTTTCTTT CASSLARSWGRRAEAFF
few NA TRBJ2-6 TRBV13 TGTGCCAGCAGGACCAGGGCCTCTGGGGCCAACGTCCTGACTTTC CASRTRASGANVLTF